This T cell receptor beta chain is drawn from a study of Graves' ophthalmopathy and Graves' hyperthyroidism. About the study: Sampling took place at initial diagnosis, with peripheral blood obtained before any treatment.

This clonotype has ten or more counts. Moderately to severely active ophthalmopathy under 3 months, CAS at least 3, NOSPECS at least 4. This CDR3 has 12 amino acids. V was shortened by 5 bases and J by 3 bases, with 8 bases between the two germline ends. Looked up from germline, CDR1 is DFQATT and CDR2 is SNEGSKA (reference sequence). Amplified material comprised TCR beta CDR3 regions derived from RNA transcripts. Second-round multiplex PCR came after first-round RT-PCR with HTBI primers. MiXCR, run by TCRdb on the multiplex PCR reads, gives a single entry per CDR3 protein. This table holds 660,000 or so distinct CDR3 sequences, under 50% found once.

The gene calls are TRBV20-1 and TRBJ1-5; D gene ambiguous. This receptor was obtained from an adult man with Graves' ophthalmopathy. The sequenced sample consisted of peripheral blood. CDR3 protein: CSAGRINQPQHF. CDR3 bases: TGCAGTGCTGGACGGATCAATCAGCCCCAGCATTTT.